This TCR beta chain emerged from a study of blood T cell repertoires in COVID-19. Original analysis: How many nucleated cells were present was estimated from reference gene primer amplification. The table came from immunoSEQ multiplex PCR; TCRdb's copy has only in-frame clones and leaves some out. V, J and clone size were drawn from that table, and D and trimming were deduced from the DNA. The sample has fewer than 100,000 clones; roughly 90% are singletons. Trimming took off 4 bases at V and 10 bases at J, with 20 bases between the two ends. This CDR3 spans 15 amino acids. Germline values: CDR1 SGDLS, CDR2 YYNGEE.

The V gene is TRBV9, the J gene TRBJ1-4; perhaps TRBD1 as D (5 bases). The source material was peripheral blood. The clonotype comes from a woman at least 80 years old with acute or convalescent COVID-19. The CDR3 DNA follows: TGTGCCAGCAGCCTAGGAACCCCGTCAAGGGGAAAACTGTTTTTT. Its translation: CASSLGTPSRGKLFF.